Only a few counts were recorded for the clone carrying this TCR beta chain. The data were obtained in a study of Ad26.COV2.S vaccination and SARS-CoV-2 variants. Across the study: Ad26.COV2.S shots went into the muscle once or twice, 56 days apart.

Treatment: 15 to 20 received Ad26.COV2.S at low or high dose, single or two shots; 5 received placebo; per-sample allocation not given. After the first vaccine or placebo injection, samples were drawn on day 63. This adult donor, from Boston, was 18-55 years old. An Ad26 vector carrying the Wuhan-strain SARS-CoV-2 spike served as the vaccine. Clones were sequenced by immunoSEQ multiplex PCR, and TCRdb holds only the in-frame ones, with some missing. The sample includes about 350,000 clones, roughly 81% of them seen just once. Sequences were derived from peripheral blood, sampled in a trial of Ad26.COV2.S vaccine versus placebo. The receptor comes from a person between 18 and 65 years old who received the Ad26.COV2.S COVID-19 vaccine or a placebo.

CDR3 amino acids: CASSLSSATRETQYF. In DNA, the CDR3 is TGTGCCAGCAGTTTATCGTCCGCCACCCGAGAGACCCAGTACTTC. The rearrangement joins TRBV27 to TRBJ2-5, with unresolved D. Trimming stripped 0 bases from V and 4 bases from J, with 12 bases between. Germline V gene lookup returns CDR1 MNHEY and CDR2 SMNVEV (reference sequence). This CDR3 contains 15 residues.